Listed below are T cell receptor beta chains from one sample, sequenced in a study of T cell responses to AZD1222 COVID-19 vaccine. Produced via immunoSEQ multiplex PCR; TCRdb's table is partial and in-frame only. This sample has 100,000 to 150,000 clones, with 80% to 90% found just once. The sample in question was peripheral blood, obtained on day 0 of AZD1222 vaccination. The receptor set was obtained from an adult in good health. The CDR3 runs from the conserved cysteine through the conserved F or W. Each record gives: clone size, J gene, V gene, D gene, CDR3 protein, CDR3 DNA. D genes are given only for firm matches. The size entry is marked missing in some rows and otherwise reads once, few, many or a size class.

. TRBJ1-2 TRBV28 . CASSWTVYGYTF TGTGCCAGCAGTTGGACAGTCTATGGCTACACCTTC
. TRBJ1-6 TRBV7-2 TRBD1 CASSYGQGFAPLHF TGTGCCAGCAGCTATGGACAGGGTTTTGCACCCCTCCACTTT
few TRBJ2-2 TRBV2 TRBD2 CASRGLAGGGLFF TGTGCCAGCAGGGGACTAGCGGGAGGCGGGCTGTTTTTT
. TRBJ1-1 TRBV9 . CASSVVGEEGTGNTEAFF TGTGCCAGCAGCGTAGTAGGGGAGGAGGGGACGGGGAACACTGAAGCTTTCTTT
. TRBJ2-7 TRBV7-2 TRBD2 CASSSIAGENYEQYF TGTGCCAGCAGCTCTATAGCGGGAGAAAACTACGAGCAGTACTTC
medium-sized TRBJ2-7 TRBV11-3 TRBD1 CASSLGDITGTGDEQYF TGTGCCAGCAGCTTAGGGGATATTACCGGGACAGGGGACGAGCAGTACTTC
. TRBJ1-4 TRBV6-5 . CASRTRGTNEKLFF TGTGCCAGCAGGACCCGAGGGACTAATGAAAAACTGTTTTTT
. TRBJ2-1 TRBV19 TRBD2 CASWGGSYNEQFF TGTGCCAGCTGGGGGGGTTCCTACAATGAGCAGTTCTTC
. TRBJ2-7 TRBV4-1 TRBD2 CASSQGPGRGEQYF TGCGCCAGCAGCCAAGGGCCCGGGCGGGGGGAGCAGTACTTC
. TRBJ2-7 TRBV7-2 . CASSLQGSVYEQYF TGTGCCAGCAGCTTACAAGGGTCGGTCTACGAGCAGTACTTC
. TRBJ1-4 TRBV6-5 . CASRFIATNEKLFF TGTGCCAGCAGATTCATTGCGACTAATGAAAAACTGTTTTTT
once TRBJ2-1 TRBV28 TRBD1 CASLTPGQGFVEQFF TGTGCCAGCCTAACGCCGGGACAGGGGTTTGTTGAGCAGTTCTTC
. TRBJ1-2 TRBV14 TRBD1 CASSSRQGSYGYTF TGTGCCAGCAGCTCTCGACAGGGATCCTATGGCTACACCTTC
. TRBJ2-4 TRBV7-2 TRBD2 CASSLAGTSGKNIQYF TGTGCCAGCAGCTTAGCGGGGACTAGCGGCAAAAACATTCAGTACTTC
. TRBJ2-3 TRBV6-5 . CASRLGWGGTDTQYF TGTGCCAGCAGGCTCGGGTGGGGGGGCACAGATACGCAGTATTTT
many TRBJ1-5 TRBV24-1 . CATSDFEDNQPQHF TGTGCCACCAGTGATTTCGAAGATAATCAGCCCCAGCATTTT
. TRBJ2-4 TRBV5-1 TRBD2 CASSPGGAGGQNIQYF TGCGCCAGCAGCCCAGGGGGAGCGGGGGGCCAAAACATTCAGTACTTC
once TRBJ2-3 TRBV19 TRBD2 CASSIGSSGRTDTQYF TGTGCCAGTAGTATAGGGTCTAGCGGACGCACAGATACGCAGTATTTT
. TRBJ1-1 TRBV18 . CATKTGQNTEAFF TGTGCCACCAAGACGGGACAGAACACTGAAGCTTTCTTT
. TRBJ2-7 TRBV4-1 . CASSQGPGGEQYF TGCGCCAGCAGCCAAGGACCCGGCGGCGAGCAGTACTTC
few TRBJ2-2 TRBV24-1 . CATSENISPRTANTGELFF TGTGCCACCAGCGAAAACATTAGTCCGAGGACAGCGAACACCGGGGAGCTGTTTTTT
. TRBJ2-7 TRBV24-1 . CATSDQGRSEQYF TGTGCCACCAGTGACCAGGGGAGGTCCGAGCAGTACTTC
once TRBJ1-1 TRBV10-3 . CAISESQGLITEAFF TGTGCCATCAGTGAGTCGCAGGGGTTGATCACTGAAGCTTTCTTT
. TRBJ1-1 TRBV30 . CAWTTTTAFHTEAFF TGTGCCTGGACTACAACGACCGCATTCCACACTGAAGCTTTCTTT
. TRBJ2-7 TRBV6-5 . CASSYSRQTYEQYF TGTGCCAGCAGTTACTCGCGACAGACCTACGAGCAGTACTTC
once TRBJ2-1 TRBV11-2 TRBD2 CASSFGLAGRDEQFF TGTGCCAGCAGCTTCGGACTAGCGGGACGGGATGAGCAGTTCTTC
. TRBJ2-4 TRBV28 TRBD1 CASTRTGGDWVAKNIQYF TGTGCCAGCACCCGGACAGGGGGGGACTGGGTAGCCAAAAACATTCAGTACTTC
. TRBJ1-2 TRBV7-3 . CASSLSTGRGYTF TGTGCCAGCAGCTTAAGCACAGGGAGAGGCTACACCTTC
. TRBJ1-2 TRBV19 . CASSISRWQGLTYGYTF TGTGCCAGTAGTATCAGCAGGTGGCAGGGACTTACCTATGGCTACACCTTC
. TRBJ1-2 TRBV28 TRBD1 CASSTEQGGNYGYTF TGTGCCAGCAGCACGGAGCAGGGGGGCAACTATGGCTACACCTTC
. TRBJ1-4 TRBV3-1/TRBV3-2 . CASSQDHTGAGKLFF TGTGCCAGCAGCCAAGATCATACAGGCGCTGGAAAACTGTTTTTT
. TRBJ2-1 TRBV10-3 . CAISESSTPLRNEQFF TGTGCCATCAGTGAGTCTAGCACACCTCTTCGTAATGAGCAGTTCTTC
. TRBJ2-2 TRBV19 . CASSIDHVSRPDAGELFF TGTGCCAGTAGTATAGATCACGTTAGTCGGCCTGATGCCGGGGAGCTGTTTTTT
once TRBJ1-2 TRBV20-1 . CSASQTGNPCF TGCAGTGCTAGTCAAACAGGGAACCCCTGCTTC
. TRBJ1-5 TRBV4-1 TRBD1 CASSPDRGNQPQHF TGCGCCAGCAGCCCTGACAGGGGCAATCAGCCCCAGCATTTT
. TRBJ2-3 TRBV7-6 . CASSSISGVDTQYF TGTGCCAGCAGCTCTATTTCGGGAGTAGATACGCAGTATTTT
. TRBJ2-2 TRBV3-1/TRBV3-2 . CASSQEVGAPGELFF TGTGCCAGCAGCCAAGAGGTGGGAGCTCCCGGGGAGCTGTTTTTT
. TRBJ2-1 TRBV3-1/TRBV3-2 TRBD2 CASSPLNGGAWNEQFF TGTGCCAGCAGCCCTCTTAACGGGGGGGCTTGGAATGAGCAGTTCTTC
. TRBJ2-1 TRBV19 . CASSTQQGNNEQFF TGTGCCAGTAGTACCCAACAGGGAAACAATGAGCAGTTCTTC
. TRBJ1-1 TRBV3-1/TRBV3-2 . CASSQGGNTEAFF TGTGCCAGCAGCCAAGGAGGCAACACTGAAGCTTTCTTT
. TRBJ2-7 TRBV15 . CATSRDNQAPSYEQYF TGTGCCACCAGCAGAGATAATCAGGCCCCCTCCTACGAGCAGTACTTC
. TRBJ2-3 TRBV27 . CASSFTGSSTDTQYF TGTGCCAGCAGTTTCACAGGGTCTAGCACAGATACGCAGTATTTT
. TRBJ1-4 TRBV4-1 . CASSRPGGTNEKLFF TGCGCCAGCAGCCGCCCTGGAGGGACTAATGAAAAACTGTTTTTT
. TRBJ1-6 TRBV5-1 . CASSLGEGSGSYNSPLHF TGCGCCAGCAGCTTGGGTGAGGGGTCTGGCTCCTATAATTCACCCCTCCACTTT